This T cell receptor beta chain emerged from a study of T-cell memory formation after mild COVID-19. Whole-study findings and limits: Some clones that responded were present in memory (sampled pre-infection), which suggests cross-reactive memory joined.

Via MiXCR, TCRdb re-called the 5' RACE reads, giving one row per CDR3 protein. The sample records almost 45,000 distinct CDR3 sequences, approximately 7% being singletons. Germline lookup yields CDR1 DFQATT and CDR2 SNEGSKA (reference sequence). The CDR3 covers 16 residues. The V end was cut by 6 bases, the J end by 3 bases, with 18 bases between. In this sample, this clonotype turned up many times. The antigen is not known. This sequence originates from an adult who had mild COVID-19 (a few samples of this study predate the infection). Cell type and time point are not known. The sample consisted of PBMCs or a T cell subset sorted from them (not recorded which). The chain is built from TRBV20-1 and TRBJ1-6; D is possibly TRBD1 (5 bases). The DNA of the CDR3 is TGCAGTGCGAACCACGGGGGGGTAGTCTATAATTCACCCCTCCACTTT. It specifies CSANHGGVVYNSPLHF.